Below, 30 T cell receptor beta chains from the same sample are listed, as sequenced in a study of beta chain features in type 1 diabetes. Study findings and constraints: In all four CD4+ subsets, TCRB CDR3 length was significantly, moderately reduced in type 1 diabetes.

cDNA synthesis used the whole RNA isolate, giving expressed TCRB sequences. TCRdb keeps only in-frame clones here, not all; method: immunoSEQ multiplex PCR. Here the sample spans approximately 170,000 clones, approximately 8% being singletons. These receptors' targets are unknown. Sequencing was done on a sample of central memory CD4+ T cells from blood. Receptors originate from a man aged 18 to 35 with type 1 diabetes.

The sample holds a few counts of this clone. An end of the junction does not agree with germline; a read error may underlie this. The chain employs TRBV11-2 and TRBJ2-5; D possibly corresponds to TRBD2 (8 bases). The CDR3 loop spans 17 amino acids. Germline CDR1 and CDR2: SGHAT and FQNNGV. CDR3 amino acids: CASSQGGTSGFRETQYF. CDR3 coding DNA: TGCGCCAGCAGCCAGGGGGGCACTAGCGGTTTTCGAGAGACCCAGTACTTC.

This chain connects TRBV30 to TRBJ1-5; D gene ambiguous. This CDR3 is 13 amino acids long. V lost 4 bases to trimming and J lost 2 bases, with 9 bases between them. From germline, CDR1 is GTSNPN and CDR2 SVGIG (reference sequence). The CDR3 sequence: CAWTAGGNQPQHF. CDR3 nucleotide sequence: TGTGCCTGGACCGCCGGGGGCAATCAGCCCCAGCATTTT. Full variable domain (remainder filled in from reference TRBV30 and TRBJ1-5): SQTIHQWPATLVQPVGSPLSLECTVEGTSNPNLYWYRQAAGRGLQLLFYSVGIGQISSEVPQNLSASRPQDRQFILSSKKLLLSDSGFYLCAWTAGGNQPQHFGDGTRLSIL.

There are a few counts of this clone. The chain combines TRBV28 with TRBJ2-7; D is ambiguous. Germline V CDR1 and CDR2: MDHEN, SYDVKM. CDR3 size: 12 residues. The germline V and J ends were trimmed by 8 bases and 2 bases, with 10 bases remaining between them. The CDR3 coding sequence is TGTGCCAGCGGTGGTCTAACCTACGAGCAGTACTTC. Translation: CASGGLTYEQYF. The entire variable domain, with the rest obtained from reference TRBV28 and TRBJ2-7, is as follows: DVKVTQSSRYLVKRTGEKVFLECVQDMDHENMFWYRQDPGLGLRLIYFSYDVKMKEKGDIPEGYSVSREKKERFSLILESASTNQTSMYLCASGGLTYEQYFGPGTRLTVT.

The genes are TRBV11-2 and TRBJ1-6, with D perhaps matching TRBD1 (6 bases). V lost 4 bases, J lost 9 bases, and 13 bases lay in between. The CDR3 is 14 residues long. CDR1 is SGHAT and CDR2 is FQNNGV in the germline V gene. The DNA of the CDR3 is TGTGCCAGCAGCTGGACGGACAGAAGTTCACCCCTCCACTTT. Residues: CASSWTDRSSPLHF.

This chain joins TRBV9 and TRBJ1-3; no reliable D call. The length of the CDR3 is 16 residues. The ends were cut back, 3 bases at V and 2 bases at J, with 15 bases in the middle. Per germline, CDR1 SGDLS and CDR2 YYNGEE. The CDR3: CASSALGPSAGNTIYF. CDR3 DNA: TGTGCCAGCAGCGCACTAGGACCGTCGGCTGGAAACACCATATATTTT.

This clone was observed a handful of times. The chain couples TRBV19 to TRBJ1-2; no clear D gene. Germline loops: CDR1 LNHDA, CDR2 SQIVND (reference sequence). Between the trimmed V and J ends, which lost 4 bases and 8 bases, there was a span of 11 bases. The CDR3 contains 12 residues. The CDR3 here is CASSKRVSGYTF. The CDR3 coding sequence is TGTGCCAGTAGTAAGCGGGTTAGCGGCTACACCTTC.

The V call is TRBV5-4, the J call TRBJ2-1, with D perhaps TRBD1 (6 bases). The germline V gene has CDR1 SGHNT and CDR2 YYREEE (reference sequence). V was pared by 2 bases and J by 8 bases, with 17 bases between. The CDR3 is 15 residues long. The CDR3 reads CASSFETGIVDEQFF. CDR3 nucleotide sequence: TGTGCCAGCAGCTTCGAAACAGGGATAGTCGATGAGCAGTTCTTC.

The chain employs TRBV5-6 and TRBJ1-2, with unresolved D. This CDR3 is built from 14 residues. Trimming pared 0 bases from V and 8 bases from J, leaving 14 bases between. Germline V CDR1 and CDR2: SGHDT, YYEEEE. DNA for the CDR3: TGTGCCAGCAGCTTGGCGGGTCAAACGGGGGGCTACACCTTC. Protein sequence: CASSLAGQTGGYTF.

This clone was seen more than once but under ten times. The chain couples TRBV28 to TRBJ1-2; a weak D match, TRBD1 (5 bases). This CDR3 spans 11 amino acids. The germline CDR1 and CDR2 sequences are MDHEN and SYDVKM. The V gene lost 10 bases and the J gene lost 5 bases, with 11 bases spanning the gap. The CDR3 DNA reads as TGTGCCACCGGAAAGGGGTATGGCTACACCTTC. Its translation is CATGKGYGYTF.

This clone showed up many times. The rearrangement joins TRBV2 to TRBJ2-7, with TRBD1 matching over 7 bases. The CDR3 runs to 14 residues. The V and J ends lost 6 bases and 3 bases, in that order; junction bases with no gene match: 8. The germline CDR1 and CDR2 sequences are SNHLY and FYNNEI. CDR3 sequence (DNA): TGTGCCAGCAGCCCGTGGGACAGATTCTACGAGCAGTACTTC. As protein: CASSPWDRFYEQYF.

This clone was detected only a few times. The V and J genes are TRBV7-7 and TRBJ2-3, with a tentative D call TRBD2 (6 bases). CDR3 length: 15 amino acids. The V and J ends lost 6 bases and 0 bases respectively, with 13 bases between them. The germline gives CDR1 SSHAT, CDR2 FNYEAQ (reference sequence). This chain's CDR3 is CASSPGLDSTDTQYF. In DNA form, the CDR3 reads TGTGCCAGCAGTCCGGGACTCGATAGCACAGATACGCAGTATTTT. The variable domain in full, completed from reference TRBV7-7 and TRBJ2-3, reads GAGVSQSPRYKVTKRGQDVTLRCDPISSHATLYWYQQALGQGPEFLTYFNYEAQPDKSGLPSDRFSAERPEGSISTLTIQRTEQRDSAMYRCASSPGLDSTDTQYFGPGTRLTVL.

This clone has only a few counts. V is TRBV28 and J is TRBJ1-5, with D possibly matching TRBD1 (5 bases). Germline V lookup: CDR1 MDHEN, CDR2 SYDVKM. This CDR3 spans 17 amino acids. Trimming stripped 3 bases from V and 0 bases from J, with 15 bases between. The CDR3 DNA follows: TGTGCCAGCAGTTTTTTTCGGGGGGGAGCTAGCAATCAGCCCCAGCATTTT. This encodes CASSFFRGGASNQPQHF. The variable domain in full, completed from reference TRBV28 and TRBJ1-5, reads DVKVTQSSRYLVKRTGEKVFLECVQDMDHENMFWYRQDPGLGLRLIYFSYDVKMKEKGDIPEGYSVSREKKERFSLILESASTNQTSMYLCASSFFRGGASNQPQHFGDGTRLSIL.

V is TRBV2 and J is TRBJ1-1; D uncertain. This CDR3 region has 14 residues. Deletions cut 1 base from V and 3 bases from J, with 9 bases between. CDR1 and CDR2 (germline): SNHLY, FYNNEI. CDR3 DNA sequence: TGTGCCAGCAGTGAAGACCCAGACTACACTGAAGCTTTCTTT. Its translation: CASSEDPDYTEAFF.

The V and J genes are TRBV7-9 and TRBJ2-4; TRBD1 matches 7 bases. After removal of 1 base from V and 6 bases from J, the junction contained 9 bases not matched to a gene. The CDR3 is 16 residues long. CDR1 is SEHNR and CDR2 is FQNEAQ in the germline V gene (reference sequence). The CDR3 loop is CASSLGFNRGGNIQYF. The CDR3 nucleotides are TGTGCCAGCAGCTTAGGATTCAACAGGGGTGGAAACATTCAGTACTTC.

V and J are TRBV11-2 and TRBJ2-5; 8 bases align to TRBD2. The CDR3 totals 19 residues. Germline CDR1 is SGHAT and CDR2 is FQNNGV. V shed 5 bases and J 0 bases; nucleotides not matched to a gene: 17. CDR3 DNA sequence: TGTGCCAGCAGCCAAGGAGTTACGGGGGGGCCGCGGTACCAAGAGACCCAGTACTTC. Translation: CASSQGVTGGPRYQETQYF. Drawing the rest from reference TRBV11-2 and TRBJ2-5, the complete variable domain is EAGVAQSPRYKIIEKRQSVAFWCNPISGHATLYWYQQILGQGPKLLIQFQNNGVVDDSQLPKDRFSAERLKGVDSTLKIQPAKLEDSAVYLCASSQGVTGGPRYQETQYFGPGTRLLVL.

This clone was found a few times. The J gene is TRBJ2-1, the V gene TRBV5-1; 7 bases match TRBD1. The CDR3 has 14 amino acids. Germline CDR1 and CDR2: SGHRS and YFSETQ. The junction had 3 bases not matched to a gene; V was cut back by 4 bases and J by 2 bases. The CDR3 loop is CASSRDSTYNEQFF. The CDR3 nucleotides read TGCGCCAGCAGCCGGGACAGCACCTACAATGAGCAGTTCTTC.

The rearrangement uses TRBV23-1 and TRBJ2-6; 9 bases map to TRBD1. TRBV23-1 carries the ORF label, with uncertain function. The CDR3 runs 23 residues. V gave up 1 base and J gave up 3 bases; unmatched junction bases: 22. The CDR3 DNA reads as TGCGCCAGCAGTCAATTAACCCGACAGGGGGATATAAATTGTTCTTGTGGGGCCAACGTCCTGACTTTC. Its translation is CASSQLTRQGDINCSCGANVLTF.

The J gene is TRBJ2-1, the V gene TRBV19; the D gene is possibly TRBD2 (6 bases). Germline V CDR1 and CDR2: LNHDA, SQIVND (reference sequence). V was cut by 4 bases and J by 5 bases, with 15 bases left in between. This CDR3 comprises 15 residues. The CDR3 protein is CASSRARGSDNEQFF. DNA of the CDR3: TGTGCCAGTAGTAGGGCCCGGGGGAGTGACAATGAGCAGTTCTTC.

CDR3 sequence: CASSSQGPSGYTF. In nucleotides, the CDR3 is TGTGCCAGCAGTTCCCAGGGGCCGTCTGGCTACACCTTC. The chain employs TRBV27 and TRBJ1-2; D perhaps matches TRBD1 (6 bases). Germline CDR1 is MNHEY and CDR2 is SMNVEV (reference sequence). Trimming stripped 4 bases from V and 7 bases from J, with 13 bases between. The length of the CDR3 is 13 residues.

The CDR3 DNA follows: TGTGCCAGCAGCCTTATAAGGAGCTCTGGAAACACCATATATTTT. This gives the protein CASSLIRSSGNTIYF. This chain links TRBV14 with TRBJ1-3; D gene uncertain. Trimming removed 4 bases at V and 0 bases at J, with 10 bases between. Germline CDR1 is SGHDN and CDR2 is FVKESK. The CDR3 covers 15 residues.

This clone was detected only a few times. Here the CDR3 reads CASLRQGGDEQYF. DNA for the CDR3: TGTGCCAGCCTCAGACAGGGGGGAGACGAGCAGTACTTC. The rearrangement links TRBV25-1 to TRBJ2-7; TRBD1 aligns across 9 bases. The ends lost 8 bases at V and 5 bases at J; junction bases unmatched: 7. Germline V CDR1 and CDR2: MGHDK, SYGVNS. This CDR3 comprises 13 residues.

The V gene is TRBV6-5, the J gene TRBJ2-3; 7 bases agree with TRBD1. Germline V gene lookup returns CDR1 MNHEY and CDR2 SVGAGI. With V trimmed by 0 bases and J by 2 bases, 2 bases remained unmatched. The CDR3 is 15 residues long. CDR3: CASSYSGQPTDTQYF. In nucleotides, the CDR3 is TGTGCCAGCAGTTACTCGGGACAGCCCACAGATACGCAGTATTTT.

The chain combines TRBV28 with TRBJ1-1; TRBD1 might be the D (6 bases). This CDR3 has 14 amino acids. The V gene's germline CDR1 is MDHEN and CDR2 SYDVKM. Trimming pared 3 bases from V and 5 bases from J, leaving 13 bases between. The CDR3 spells CASSLYLQGTEAFF. The CDR3 DNA sequence: TGTGCCAGCAGTTTGTATCTACAGGGAACTGAAGCTTTCTTT. Looking up the rest from reference TRBV28 and TRBJ1-1 gives the full variable domain: DVKVTQSSRYLVKRTGEKVFLECVQDMDHENMFWYRQDPGLGLRLIYFSYDVKMKEKGDIPEGYSVSREKKERFSLILESASTNQTSMYLCASSLYLQGTEAFFGQGTRLTVV.

This clone was counted only a few times. This chain uses TRBV11-1 with TRBJ2-3; no definite D call. The CDR3 contains 15 residues. The ends were cut back, 1 base at V and 1 base at J, with 9 bases in the middle. The germline CDR1 and CDR2 sequences are SGHAT and FQDESV (reference sequence). The CDR3 DNA reads TGTGCCAGCAGCTTAGAGAAGCAGGGCACAGATACGCAGTATTTT. This codes for CASSLEKQGTDTQYF. Looking up the rest from reference TRBV11-1 and TRBJ2-3 gives the full variable domain: EAEVAQSPRYKITEKSQAVAFWCDPISGHATLYWYRQILGQGPELLVQFQDESVVDDSQLPKDRFSAERLKGVDSTLKIQPAELGDSAMYLCASSLEKQGTDTQYFGPGTRLTVL.

The chain carries TRBV21-1 and TRBJ2-1; the D segment call TRBD1 is taken from the table without a DNA check. TRBV21-1 is marked as a pseudogene. This CDR3 comprises 14 residues. CDR3 nucleotide sequence: TGTGCCAGCAGGAGGGACAGGCACTTCCCTGAGCAGTTCTTC. Protein product: CASRRDRHFPEQFF.

This clone has a handful of counts. The V call is TRBV4-2, the J call TRBJ2-7; D is perhaps TRBD1 (6 bases). Germline-derived CDR1 and CDR2 are LGHNA and YNFKEQ. The V end lost 4 bases, the J end lost 5 bases, and 12 bases lay between the germline ends. The CDR3 runs 13 residues. In nucleotides, the CDR3 is TGTGCCAGCAGCCTCAACCCAGGGGACGAGCAGTACTTC. As protein: CASSLNPGDEQYF.

In its sample, this clone was seen a few times. The rearrangement links TRBV11-2 to TRBJ2-5, with a possible D match to TRBD2 (6 bases). The germline V gene has CDR1 SGHAT and CDR2 FQNNGV. The V gene lost 0 bases and the J gene lost 2 bases, with 16 bases spanning the gap. CDR3 size: 17 residues. The CDR3 DNA reads TGTGCCAGCAGCTTAGATGTACGCGGGACGGGACAAGAGACCCAGTACTTC. Residues: CASSLDVRGTGQETQYF. Combining the CDR3 with reference TRBV11-2 and TRBJ2-5 gives the whole variable domain EAGVAQSPRYKIIEKRQSVAFWCNPISGHATLYWYQQILGQGPKLLIQFQNNGVVDDSQLPKDRFSAERLKGVDSTLKIQPAKLEDSAVYLCASSLDVRGTGQETQYFGPGTRLLVL.

The rearrangement joins TRBV5-5 to TRBJ2-6; 7 positions match TRBD1. This CDR3 region has 16 residues. Germline V lookup: CDR1 SGHKS, CDR2 YYEKEE (reference sequence). V was pared by 4 bases and J by 2 bases, with 6 bases of the junction left unmatched. CDR3 protein: CASSGQVGAGANVLTF. The CDR3 nucleotides read TGTGCCAGCAGCGGACAGGTGGGCGCTGGGGCCAACGTCCTGACTTTC.

The gene calls are TRBV7-9 and TRBJ2-2; 7 bases match TRBD1. Trimming cost V 7 bases and J 7 bases; bases outside gene matches: 12. The CDR3 extends over 15 amino acids. Germline V gene lookup returns CDR1 SEHNR and CDR2 FQNEAQ (reference sequence). The CDR3 DNA follows: TGTGCCAGCACCGGACAGGATCCCGCTCACGGGGAGCTGTTTTTT. It yields the protein CASTGQDPAHGELFF.

The chain is built from TRBV6-1 and TRBJ1-2; 8 positions agree with TRBD1. Germline V gene lookup returns CDR1 MNHNS and CDR2 SASEGT. The V and J ends lost 6 bases and 3 bases, in that order; junction bases with no gene match: 9. The CDR3 covers 15 residues. DNA of the CDR3: TGTGCCAGCAGCTCACCTTCGGACAGGGACTATGGCTACACCTTC. This codes for CASSSPSDRDYGYTF.